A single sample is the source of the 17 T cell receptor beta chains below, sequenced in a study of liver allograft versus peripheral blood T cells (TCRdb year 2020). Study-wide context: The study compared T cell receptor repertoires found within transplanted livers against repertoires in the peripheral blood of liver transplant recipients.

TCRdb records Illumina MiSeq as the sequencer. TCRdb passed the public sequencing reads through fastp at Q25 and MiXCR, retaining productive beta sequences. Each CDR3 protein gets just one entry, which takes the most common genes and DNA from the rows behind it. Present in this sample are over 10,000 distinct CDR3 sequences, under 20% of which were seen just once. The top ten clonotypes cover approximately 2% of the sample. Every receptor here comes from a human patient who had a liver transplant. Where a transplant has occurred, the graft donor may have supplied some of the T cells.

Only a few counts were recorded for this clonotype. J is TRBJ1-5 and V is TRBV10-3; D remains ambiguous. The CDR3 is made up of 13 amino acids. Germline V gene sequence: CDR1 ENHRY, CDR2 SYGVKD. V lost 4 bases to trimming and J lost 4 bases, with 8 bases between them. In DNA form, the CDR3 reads TGTGCCATCAGTGGACTCGCGAATCAGCCCCAGCATTTT. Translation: CAISGLANQPQHF.

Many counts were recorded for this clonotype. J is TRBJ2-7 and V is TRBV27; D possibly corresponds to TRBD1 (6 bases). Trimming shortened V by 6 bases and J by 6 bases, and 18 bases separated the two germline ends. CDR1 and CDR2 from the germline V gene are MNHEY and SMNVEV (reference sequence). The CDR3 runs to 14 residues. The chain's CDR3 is CASRRQDTYSEQYF. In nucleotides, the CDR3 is TGTGCCAGCAGGCGACAGGATACTTACTCCGAGCAGTACTTC.

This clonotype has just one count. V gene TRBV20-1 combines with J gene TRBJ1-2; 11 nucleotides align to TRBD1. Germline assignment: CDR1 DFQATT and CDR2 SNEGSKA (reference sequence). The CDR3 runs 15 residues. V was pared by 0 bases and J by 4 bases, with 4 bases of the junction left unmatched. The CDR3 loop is CSARDWTGGGYGYTF. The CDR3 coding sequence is TGCAGTGCTAGAGATTGGACAGGGGGCGGCTATGGCTACACCTTC.

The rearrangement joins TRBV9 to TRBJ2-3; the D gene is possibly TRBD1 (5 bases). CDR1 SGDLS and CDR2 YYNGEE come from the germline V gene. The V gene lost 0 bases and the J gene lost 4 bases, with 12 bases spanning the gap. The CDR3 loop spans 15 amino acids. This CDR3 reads CASSVGGSFPDTQYF. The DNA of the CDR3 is TGTGCCAGCAGCGTAGGGGGCTCATTCCCAGATACGCAGTATTTT.

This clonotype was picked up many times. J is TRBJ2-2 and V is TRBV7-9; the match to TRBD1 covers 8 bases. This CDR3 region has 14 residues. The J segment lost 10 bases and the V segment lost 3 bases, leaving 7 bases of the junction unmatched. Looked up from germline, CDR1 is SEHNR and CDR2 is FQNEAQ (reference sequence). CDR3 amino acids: CASSFAGGYEELFF. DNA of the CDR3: TGTGCCAGCAGCTTCGCAGGGGGCTACGAGGAGCTGTTTTTT.

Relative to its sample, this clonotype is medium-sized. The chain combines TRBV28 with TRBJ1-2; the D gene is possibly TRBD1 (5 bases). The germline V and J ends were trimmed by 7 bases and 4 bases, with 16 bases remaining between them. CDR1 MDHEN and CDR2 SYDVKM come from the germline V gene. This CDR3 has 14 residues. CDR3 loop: CASILNGAGYGYTF. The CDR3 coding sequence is TGTGCCAGCATCCTGAACGGGGCTGGCTATGGCTACACCTTC.

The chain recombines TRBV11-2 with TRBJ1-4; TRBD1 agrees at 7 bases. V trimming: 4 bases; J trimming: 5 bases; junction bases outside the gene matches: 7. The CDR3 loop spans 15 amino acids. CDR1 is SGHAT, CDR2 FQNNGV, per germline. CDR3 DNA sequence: TGTGCCAGCAGCTCTACGACAGGGAGGAATGAAAAACTGTTTTTT. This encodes CASSSTTGRNEKLFF.

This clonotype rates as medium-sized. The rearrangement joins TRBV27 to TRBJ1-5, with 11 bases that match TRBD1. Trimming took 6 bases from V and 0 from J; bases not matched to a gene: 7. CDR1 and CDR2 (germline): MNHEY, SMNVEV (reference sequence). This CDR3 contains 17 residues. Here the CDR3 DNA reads TGTGCCAGCAGCAGGACAGGGGGCGGGGGTAGCAATCAGCCCCAGCATTTT. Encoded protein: CASSRTGGGGSNQPQHF.

The CDR3 protein is CAISPDRDANTIYF. The DNA of the CDR3 is TGTGCCATCAGCCCAGACAGGGATGCAAACACCATATATTTT. The chain is built from TRBV10-3 and TRBJ1-3; TRBD1 aligns across 7 bases. CDR3 size: 14 residues. Germline CDR1 reads ENHRY; CDR2 reads SYGVKD. V was clipped by 6 bases and J by 6 bases; unmatched bases: 8.

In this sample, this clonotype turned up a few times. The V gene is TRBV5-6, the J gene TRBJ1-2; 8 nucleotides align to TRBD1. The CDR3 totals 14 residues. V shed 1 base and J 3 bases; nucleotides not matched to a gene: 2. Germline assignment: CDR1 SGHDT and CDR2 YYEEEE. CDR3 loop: CASSLPGGDYGYTF. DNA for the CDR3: TGTGCCAGCAGCTTGCCAGGGGGCGACTATGGCTACACCTTC.

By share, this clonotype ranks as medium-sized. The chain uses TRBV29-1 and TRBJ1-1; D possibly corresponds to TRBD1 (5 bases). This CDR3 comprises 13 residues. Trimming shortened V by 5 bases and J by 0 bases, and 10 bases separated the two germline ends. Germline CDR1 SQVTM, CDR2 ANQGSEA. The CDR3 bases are TGCAGCGTTCTGGGACGTGTGAACACTGAAGCTTTCTTT. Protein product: CSVLGRVNTEAFF.

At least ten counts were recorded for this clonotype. CDR3 in amino acids: CASGTGPEETQYF. In DNA, the CDR3 is TGTGCCAGCGGGACGGGGCCGGAAGAGACCCAGTACTTC. V gene TRBV6-1 combines with J gene TRBJ2-5; the D gene could be TRBD1 or TRBD2 (5 bases each). The germline CDR1 and CDR2 sequences are MNHNS and SASEGT. This CDR3 has 13 residues. V was pared by 8 bases and J by 3 bases, with 13 bases between.

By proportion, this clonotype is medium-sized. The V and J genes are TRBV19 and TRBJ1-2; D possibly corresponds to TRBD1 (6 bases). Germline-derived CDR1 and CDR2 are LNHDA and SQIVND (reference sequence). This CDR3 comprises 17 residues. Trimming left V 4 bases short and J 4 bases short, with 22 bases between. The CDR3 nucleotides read TGTGCCAGTAGTACCACCCCGGGGGGGGCGCGAGGCTATGGCTACACCTTC. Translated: CASSTTPGGARGYGYTF.

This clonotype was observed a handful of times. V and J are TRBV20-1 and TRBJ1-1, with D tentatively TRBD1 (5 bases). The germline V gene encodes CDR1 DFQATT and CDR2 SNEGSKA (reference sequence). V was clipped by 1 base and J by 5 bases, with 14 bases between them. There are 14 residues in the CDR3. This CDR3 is CSARGGEWGTEAFF. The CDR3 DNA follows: TGCAGTGCTAGAGGAGGTGAGTGGGGGACTGAAGCTTTCTTT.

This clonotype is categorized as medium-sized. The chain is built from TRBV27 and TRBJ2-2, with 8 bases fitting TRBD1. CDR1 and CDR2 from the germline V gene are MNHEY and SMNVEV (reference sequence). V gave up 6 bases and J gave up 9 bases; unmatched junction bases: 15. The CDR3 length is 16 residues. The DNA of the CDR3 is TGTGCCAGCAGACGTACACTTACAGGGGGGTCCAGGGAGCTGTTTTTT. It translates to CASRRTLTGGSRELFF.

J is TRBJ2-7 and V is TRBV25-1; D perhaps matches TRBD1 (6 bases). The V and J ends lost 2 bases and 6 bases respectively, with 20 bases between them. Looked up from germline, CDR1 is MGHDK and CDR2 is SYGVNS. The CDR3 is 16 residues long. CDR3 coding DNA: TGTGCCAGCAGTGAACCCAGGGGCGCGACTCGTTCCGAGCAGTACTTC. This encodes CASSEPRGATRSEQYF.

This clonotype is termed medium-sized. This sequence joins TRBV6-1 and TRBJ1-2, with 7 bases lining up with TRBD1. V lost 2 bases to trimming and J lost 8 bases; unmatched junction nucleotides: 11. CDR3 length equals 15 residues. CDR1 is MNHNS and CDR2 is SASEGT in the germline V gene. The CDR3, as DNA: TGTGCCAGCAGTGAATCGACAGGGAATAACAACGGCTACACCTTC. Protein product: CASSESTGNNNGYTF.